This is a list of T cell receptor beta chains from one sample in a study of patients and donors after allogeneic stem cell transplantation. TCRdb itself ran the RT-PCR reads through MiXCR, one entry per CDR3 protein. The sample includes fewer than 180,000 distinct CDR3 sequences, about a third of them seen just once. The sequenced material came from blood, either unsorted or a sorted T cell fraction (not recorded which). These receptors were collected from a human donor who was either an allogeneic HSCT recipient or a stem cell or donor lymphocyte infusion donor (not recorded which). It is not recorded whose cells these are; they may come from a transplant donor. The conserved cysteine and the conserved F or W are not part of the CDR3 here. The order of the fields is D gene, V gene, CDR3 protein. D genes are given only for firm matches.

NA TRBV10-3 AIKFVRNTEAF
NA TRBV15 ATTETGSDEQY
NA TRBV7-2 ASSSGNTGSQY
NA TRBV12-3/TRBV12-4 ASSLWADYNEQF
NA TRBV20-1 SALDRAQGVAEAF
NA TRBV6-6 ASKNYLNTEAF
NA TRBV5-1 ASSLEPLTYNSPLH
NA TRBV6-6 ASSSSPGHVNQPQH
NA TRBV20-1 SAYRDGNEKLF
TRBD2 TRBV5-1 ASSLELAGGNEQF
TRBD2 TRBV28 ASSSGGALNEQF
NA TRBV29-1 SVEVRANYGYT
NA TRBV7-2 ASSLPGLKWNSPLH
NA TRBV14 ASSQPMGGILTYT
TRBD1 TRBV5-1 ASRTGGAVNTEAF
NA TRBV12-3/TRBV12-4 ASSLWGGTEAF
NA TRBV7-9 ASSSHLGRGRDNEQF
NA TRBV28 ASSLQALYGYT
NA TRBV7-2 ASSLQGWNQPQH
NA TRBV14 ASSQDQGQITNTEAF
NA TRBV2 ASSSRRTEAF
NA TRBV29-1 SVEGHTEAF
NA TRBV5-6 ASSLIQNTEAF
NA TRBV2 ASMRWWGRRETQY
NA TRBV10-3 AISHPTRGGNTEAF
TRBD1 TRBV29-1 SAGPTGYAAEAF
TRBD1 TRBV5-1 ASSSWDRGKTDTQY
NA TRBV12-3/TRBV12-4 ASSLAAGPEAF
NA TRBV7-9 ASGRPGRQAF
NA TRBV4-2 ASSQVSFVNYGYT
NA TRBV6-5 ASSPQGYEKLF
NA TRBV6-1 ASSEADSSTEAF
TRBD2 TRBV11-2 ASSLGLAGPGELF
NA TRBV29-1 SVEAGANTGELF
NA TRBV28 ASSTLGGKANEKLF
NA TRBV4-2 ASSQESGVLTEAF
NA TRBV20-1 SAIGTVPNSPLH
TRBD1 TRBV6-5 ASSRTGVAALGQPQH
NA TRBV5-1 ASSLWSGANQPQH
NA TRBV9 ASSVGDSIYEQY
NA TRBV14 ASSQAELTGTQY
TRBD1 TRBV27 ASSSIGQDKQY
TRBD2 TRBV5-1 ASSWTSGGAYNEQF
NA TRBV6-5 ASSTTGWGNQPQH
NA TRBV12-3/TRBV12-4 ASSHYPITGLGGYT
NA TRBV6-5 ASSSNGRNNQPQH
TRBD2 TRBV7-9 ASGRGASYNEQF
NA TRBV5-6 ASSLQANTGELF
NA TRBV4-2 ASSQDDGREGGYT
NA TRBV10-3 AITGGREQPQH
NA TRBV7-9 ASSSSGTGTMNTEAF